This T cell receptor beta chain was captured by sequencing in a study of shared clonotypes between healthy human individuals (dated by TCRdb to about 2020). Context from the whole study: A couple of women and a few men aged 18 to 49 years were included in the cohort. To estimate repertoire size and how much clonotypes are shared between individuals, the study performed deep sequencing of blood TCR repertoires from 4 to 6 healthy adults. Libraries were prepared and TCR repertoires were sequenced by different laboratories using diverse techniques, in order to increase sequencing depth and limit assay-specific biases. For each donor, three plates each were used for CD4 naive and CD4 memory, two plates were used for CD8 naive, and one plate was used for CD8 memory. Per donor, leukapheresis produced somewhere between about 0.94 and 9.5 billion PBMCs. The full study reports these points: Incomplete sequencing was indicated by rarefaction of sorted-subset datasets, despite the large sequencing depth. Because the study included only a small number of donors, the genetic and exposure-history diversity represented was limited. Higher generation probabilities were observed for clonotypes shared by all four sorted-subset donors than for non-shared clonotypes. Larger estimated clonotype richness was generally found for naive subsets than for memory subsets. Sampling was limited to blood, and TCR repertoires in tissue likely differ from TCR repertoires in blood. Based on pairwise subsampling, the degree of clonotype sharing among donors was expected to be affected by sequencing depth. About 5% of naive CD4, roughly 3.5% of naive CD8, roughly 2.4% of memory CD4, and less than 0.45% of memory CD8 clonotypes were shared across a handful of donors.

The donors were healthy, HIV-negative adults with no recently reported acute infections or vaccinations. Every donor was a Caucasian adult residing in Nashville, Tennessee, USA. CD4+ T cells were enriched by magnetic negative selection, after which naive cells were positively selected on CD45RA and the negative fraction was taken as the memory subset. Blood was collected by leukapheresis, and PBMCs were isolated by Ficoll-Histopaque density gradient centrifugation and then cryopreserved in liquid nitrogen vapor phase. Analytical flow cytometry was used to check the purity and quantity of each magnetically sorted T cell population. Each sorted fraction had its genomic DNA isolated and then quantified by UV absorbance on a Nanodrop 2000c. A remark on this clone: This clone's antigen is unknown. Base qualities are not at hand, and no much larger clone is one base apart.

TCR CDR3 regions were amplified from genomic DNA by multiplex PCR using the deep immunoSEQ assay. Extracted genomic DNA from each cell subset was spread evenly across all wells of several immunoSEQ 96-well plates, with each plate serving as a replicate. For sorted subsets, each replicate PCR was loaded with 200 to 250 ng genomic DNA, equivalent to approximately 27,000 T cell genomes. Purified libraries were measured with a Qubit 3.0 fluorometer, size-checked on a Bioanalyzer 2100, and measured again with the KAPA Library Quantification kit. Every immunoSEQ 96-well plate was sequenced on a separate single-read 150-cycle Illumina NextSeq 550 flow cell. In the authors' own workflow: Because the immunoSEQ output held only junctional sequences and lacked quality scores, the filtering could not match the filtering applied to full-length reads. To assign V/J genes and CDR3, sequences were annotated using PyIR, a Python wrapper for IgBLAST v1.9, with IMGT germline references. Reads were removed for weak V/J assignments (E-value above 1e-6), missing CDR3, stop codons, out-of-frame junctions, or ambiguous translated residues. V3J clonotypes were defined by identical inferred V gene, J gene, and CDR3 amino acid sequence. Percentage overlap between repertoires was calculated by dividing the number of shared unique clonotypes by the size of the smaller repertoire. Richness of each repertoire was evaluated using RTK rarefaction, the Chao1 estimator, and Recon v2.1 estimates of unobserved clonotypes. OLGA was used to compute generation probabilities for all TCRbeta clonotypes that the gDNA method yielded from four donors. Imported from immuneACCESS, the table was reduced by TCRdb to in-frame sequences with V and J called. These copies leave out some clones; in studies compared against another copy, an unresolved V gene accounts for under half, and the cause of the remainder is not known. D and trimming come from the DNA, and the V and J calls and clone size come from that table. Across this sample there are more than 2,000,000 clones, with 93% seen only once. Approximately 0.4% of the sample belongs to the ten largest clones.

The sequenced sample was naive CD4+ T cells from PBMCs. In the paper's terms, the cell subset or site label means: CD45RA+ positively selected. The source is a man aged 18 to 29 in good health. Some clones in this sample may be carry-over from other donors' samples.

The DNA reads TGCGCCAGCAGCGCCGGACAGGGGGCTATTCAAGAGACCCAGTACTTC. Its product reads: CASSAGQGAIQETQYF. Rearrangement joined TRBV5-1 to TRBJ2-5, with 11 bases aligning to TRBD1. Clipping removes 4 bases from V and 2 bases from J, with 7 as the unmatched junction base count. CDR1 and CDR2 are drawn from the germline V gene: SGHRS, YFSETQ. From its cysteine to its phenylalanine, the CDR3 spans 16 amino acids. CDR3 DNA is the only sequence kept; it has 48 bases, read in frame from the first base.